This T cell receptor (beta chain) was sequenced for a study of T cells in Graves' hyperthyroidism and ophthalmopathy. Amplification of TCR beta CDR3 regions used RNA as the template. The primer set for the first-round RT-PCR of the TCR CDR3 was HTBI. MiXCR, run by TCRdb on the multiplex PCR reads, gives a single entry per CDR3 protein. The sample carries about 570,000 distinct CDR3 sequences, 35% to 55% recorded once. This clonotype was picked up one time. Sequenced: peripheral blood or thyroid tissue (not recorded which). The clonotype comes from an adult woman with Graves' disease, either hyperthyroidism or ophthalmopathy (not recorded which).

CDR3 region: CASSSARTNPNEQFF. The CDR3 bases are TGCGCCAGCAGCTCCGCTAGAACTAATCCGAATGAGCAGTTCTTC. The chain links TRBV5-1 to TRBJ2-1; no firm D call. The CDR3 spans 15 residues. Germline assignment: CDR1 SGHRS and CDR2 YFSETQ. V lost 3 bases to trimming and J lost 7 bases, with 17 bases between them.